This TCR beta chain was captured by sequencing in a study of blood T cell repertoires in COVID-19. The overall study: Nucleic acid was either cDNA or gDNA, and it came from T cells, B-cell-depleted T cells, or PBMCs.

CDR1 and CDR2 from the germline V gene are SEHNR and FQNEAQ (reference sequence). V was clipped by 6 bases and J by 2 bases; unmatched bases: 6. The CDR3 extends over 15 amino acids. Authors' methods: Estimates of nucleated cell counts were drawn from the amplification of reference gene primers. Using immunoSEQ multiplex PCR, the repertoire was profiled, and TCRdb retains in-frame clones only, with some absent. V, J and clone size reflect that table, while D and trimming were determined from the DNA. Counted here are under 250,000 clones, around 84% occurring once; the ten biggest clones make up roughly 13%.

This receptor was taken from a human donor in a cohort sampled during active COVID-19. This chain links TRBV7-9 with TRBJ2-7; TRBD1 matches 11 bases. The sequenced sample was peripheral blood. The CDR3 here is CASRSAGQGAYEQYF. CDR3 coding DNA: TGTGCCAGCAGATCCGCGGGACAGGGGGCCTACGAGCAGTACTTC.